This is a list of T cell receptor beta chains from one sample in a study of CD8+ T cells in alopecia areata. Measured with immunoSEQ multiplex PCR; TCRdb has only the in-frame clones, and not every one. The repertoire holds 120,000 or so clones, 55% to 70% seen once, with around 2.7% in the top ten. Sequencing input: CD4+ T cells sorted from blood. Every receptor here comes from a human donor in good health. Both conserved end residues are part of each CDR3. D genes are given only for firm matches. The size entry is marked missing in some rows and otherwise reads once, few, many or a size class.

D gene,clone size,V gene,J gene,CDR3 length,CDR3 protein,CDR3 DNA
-,few,TRBV4-1,TRBJ1-2,13,CASDQGGGYGYTF,TGCGCCAGTGACCAGGGCGGAGGTTATGGCTACACCTTC
-,-,TRBV11-2,TRBJ1-2,15,CASSLGGLQSYGYTF,TGTGCCAGCAGCTTAGGAGGTTTACAGTCCTATGGCTACACCTTC
-,-,TRBV29-1,TRBJ2-5,13,CSVEGAGVETQYF,TGCAGCGTTGAAGGGGCGGGTGTAGAGACCCAGTACTTC
TRBD1,-,TRBV5-1,TRBJ1-6,15,CASSAGGSYNSPLHF,TGCGCCAGCAGCGCAGGGGGCTCCTATAATTCACCCCTCCACTTT
-,once,TRBV29-1,TRBJ2-5,14,CSVDYPGPGETQYF,TGCAGCGTTGATTACCCAGGCCCGGGTGAGACCCAGTACTTC
TRBD1,once,TRBV29-1,TRBJ2-2,14,CSVAWTGRTGELFF,TGCAGCGTTGCCTGGACAGGGAGGACCGGGGAGCTGTTTTTT
-,-,TRBV7-6,TRBJ1-5,15,CASSLGGASNQPQHF,TGTGCCAGCAGCTTAGGAGGGGCAAGCAATCAGCCCCAGCATTTT
TRBD1,-,TRBV5-1,TRBJ1-6,15,CASSHRDRDNSPLHF,TGCGCCAGCAGCCACCGGGACAGGGACAATTCACCCCTCCACTTT
-,-,TRBV18,TRBJ1-6,14,CASSPQGGDSPLHF,TGTGCCAGCTCACCACAGGGAGGGGATTCACCCCTCCACTTT
-,-,TRBV30,TRBJ1-5,13,CAWSSQSNQPQHF,TGTGCCTGGAGTAGCCAAAGCAATCAGCCCCAGCATTTT
-,-,TRBV29-1,TRBJ1-2,11,CSATVNYGYTF,TGCAGCGCGACAGTTAACTATGGCTACACCTTC
-,few,TRBV7-8,TRBJ2-3,16,CASSLALAGNTDTQYF,TGTGCCAGCAGCTTAGCACTAGCAGGCAACACAGATACGCAGTATTTT
-,-,TRBV10-3,TRBJ1-4,21,CAISESIFRGDGKSNNEKLFF,TGTGCCATCAGTGAGTCGATATTCCGGGGGGACGGAAAAAGTAATAATGAAAAACTGTTTTTT
-,-,TRBV2,TRBJ2-7,15,CASSWDGQTTYEQYF,TGTGCCAGCAGTTGGGACGGACAAACCACCTACGAGCAGTACTTC
TRBD2,few,TRBV5-6,TRBJ2-5,16,CASSLRRTSGEETQYF,TGTGCCAGCAGCCTCCGACGGACTAGCGGGGAGGAGACCCAGTACTTC
-,-,TRBV29-1,TRBJ1-1,13,CSVDWGKNTEAFF,TGCAGCGTTGATTGGGGTAAGAACACTGAAGCTTTCTTT
-,-,TRBV25-1,TRBJ2-5,14,CASSPLGIQETQYF,TGTGCCAGCAGTCCTCTAGGGATCCAAGAGACCCAGTACTTC
-,-,TRBV4-1,TRBJ1-5,15,CASSLIPATGGPQHF,TGCGCCAGCAGCCTCATTCCGGCAACCGGCGGGCCCCAGCATTTT
-,-,TRBV15,TRBJ2-7,14,CATSRDRRSYEQYF,TGTGCCACCAGCAGAGATCGGCGGTCCTACGAGCAGTACTTC